The clone carrying this T cell receptor beta chain was detected a few times. This entry is derived from a study of early T cells in non-severe SARS-CoV-2 infection. The V gene's germline CDR1 is SNHLY and CDR2 FYNNEI. The CDR3 loop spans 13 amino acids. The V gene lost 2 bases and the J gene lost 4 bases, with 8 bases spanning the gap. TCRdb re-analysed the 5' RACE reads in MiXCR, keeping a single row per CDR3 protein. The sample contains more than 65,000 distinct CDR3 sequences, 13% of which appear only once. The sequencing input was whole blood. The TCR originated in an adult who was a healthcare worker with PCR-confirmed SARS-CoV-2 infection or an uninfected control (not recorded which). The chain uses TRBV2 and TRBJ1-2, with TRBD1 as a possible D gene (5 bases). The DNA for the CDR3 is TGTGCCAGCAGTGAACAGGGTCCCTATGGCTACACCTTC. Translation gives CASSEQGPYGYTF.